Each of the 29 T cell receptor beta chains below was sequenced from the same sample in a study of response to subunit inactivated influenza vaccine. TCRdb reanalysed the RT-PCR reads using MiXCR and keeps one entry per CDR3 protein. This sample has around 530,000 distinct CDR3 sequences, with about 10% found just once. The sequenced sample was PBMCs from blood, obtained on the day of vaccination. The source of these receptors is a man between 45 and 60 years old who received an inactivated influenza vaccine.

This chain uses TRBV29-1 with TRBJ2-1; D gene uncertain. Looked up from germline, CDR1 is SQVTM and CDR2 is ANQGSEA. The CDR3 spans 15 residues. V dropped 2 bases and J dropped 3 bases, with 14 bases sitting between them. The CDR3 DNA follows: TGCAGCGTTGAACTCAGCTCCAAGGTCTACAATGAGCAGTTCTTC. It is translated as CSVELSSKVYNEQFF.

The chain is built from TRBV20-1 and TRBJ2-7; the D is unclear. V lost 6 bases and J lost 2, with 14 bases in between. The germline CDR1 and CDR2 sequences are DFQATT and SNEGSKA (reference sequence). The CDR3 runs to 13 residues. The CDR3 spells CSASAARAYEQYF. For the CDR3, the DNA is TGCAGTGCATCTGCGGCGAGAGCCTACGAGCAGTACTTC.

This chain links TRBV20-1 with TRBJ1-1, with D perhaps matching TRBD1 (5 bases). This CDR3 spans 11 amino acids. In germline, CDR1 is DFQATT, CDR2 SNEGSKA (reference sequence). The CDR3 nucleotides are TGCAACCCAACAGGAGACACTGAAGCTTTCTTT. It specifies CNPTGDTEAFF.

Ten or more counts support this clonotype. The CDR3 bases are TGTGCCAGCAGGTCACAGGGGGCAACTAATGAAAAACTGTTTTTT. Protein sequence: CASRSQGATNEKLFF. The chain couples TRBV6-1 to TRBJ1-4; 8 positions agree with TRBD1. V gave up 6 bases and J gave up 0 bases; unmatched junction bases: 3. The CDR3 consists of 15 residues. Germline V gene data show CDR1 as MNHNS and CDR2 as SASEGT.

Only a few counts were recorded for this clonotype. The chain couples TRBV5-1 to TRBJ2-5; D is uncertain. CDR3 length: 13 residues. Germline CDR1 reads SGHRS; CDR2 reads YFSETQ. V shed 2 bases and J shed 5 bases, with 10 bases lying between them. CDR3 in DNA: TGCGCCAGCAGCTTACGGTCCGGGGAGACCCAGTACTTC. Translating gives CASSLRSGETQYF.

This clonotype has just a few counts. V usage is TRBV12-3 or TRBV12-4 and J usage is TRBJ2-1; 16 nucleotides match TRBD2. Germline trimming cut 2 bases from V and 2 bases from J; bases unmatched to any gene: 12. CDR3 length equals 21 residues. Here the CDR3 reads CASSLPGLAGGSGRAYNEQFF. Here the CDR3 DNA reads TGTGCCAGCAGTTTACCGGGACTAGCGGGGGGGTCCGGGAGAGCCTACAATGAGCAGTTCTTC.

This clonotype was observed at least ten times. This chain links TRBV20-1 with TRBJ2-1, with 11 bases that match TRBD2. Germline V gene sequence: CDR1 DFQATT, CDR2 SNEGSKA (reference sequence). CDR3 size: 16 residues. V gave up 0 bases and J gave up 0 bases; unmatched junction bases: 1. The chain's CDR3 is CSAREGLAVSYNEQFF. Written as DNA, the CDR3 is TGCAGTGCTAGAGAGGGACTAGCGGTCTCCTACAATGAGCAGTTCTTC.

This clonotype was picked up many times. J is TRBJ1-2 and V is TRBV12-3 or TRBV12-4; the D gene is possibly TRBD1 (6 bases). The CDR3 covers 16 residues. V was trimmed by 6 bases and J by 3 bases, leaving 20 bases between them. This chain's CDR3 is CASSSVWGGVDYGYTF. The CDR3 DNA reads TGTGCCAGCAGCTCGGTGTGGGGGGGCGTAGACTATGGCTACACCTTC.

There are a few counts of this clonotype. The V gene is TRBV5-6, the J gene TRBJ2-2; TRBD2 matches 11 bases. Germline V gene data show CDR1 as SGHDT and CDR2 as YYEEEE. This CDR3 is built from 19 residues. V shed 1 base and J 1 base; nucleotides not matched to a gene: 9. The DNA of the CDR3 is TGTGCCAGCAGCTTGTTGACTAGCGGGATACCGTGGAACACCGGGGAGCTGTTTTTT. This translates into CASSLLTSGIPWNTGELFF.

This clonotype appeared a few times. This chain connects TRBV7-8 to TRBJ2-1; a possible D gene is TRBD2 (6 bases). Germline V lookup: CDR1 SGHVS, CDR2 FQNEAQ. The V end was cut by 8 bases, the J end by 6 bases, with 11 bases between. The CDR3 extends over 12 amino acids. CDR3 protein: CASRPGGNEQFF. CDR3 DNA: TGTGCCAGCCGCCCCGGGGGCAATGAGCAGTTCTTC. The full variable domain, in which reference TRBV7-8 and TRBJ2-1 provide the parts outside the CDR3, is GAGVSQSPRYKVAKRGQDVALRCDPISGHVSLFWYQQALGQGPEFLTYFQNEAQLDKSGLPSDRFFAERPEGSVSTLKIQRTQQEDSAVYLCASRPGGNEQFFGPGTRLTVL.

This clonotype was found a few times. This sequence joins TRBV6-5 and TRBJ2-7; 8 nucleotides agree with TRBD1. J was trimmed by 4 bases and V by 2 bases; bases with no gene match: 7. Germline V gene sequence: CDR1 MNHEY, CDR2 SVGAGI. This CDR3 region has 15 residues. CDR3 residues: CASSYRGQGVYEQYF. The DNA for the CDR3 is TGTGCCAGCAGTTACCGCGGACAGGGCGTGTACGAGCAGTACTTC.

This clonotype was seen ten or more times. V and J are TRBV5-1 and TRBJ2-3; 13 bases line up with TRBD2. Looked up from germline, CDR1 is SGHRS and CDR2 is YFSETQ. The CDR3 totals 21 residues. V lost 0 bases and J lost 0; bases outside the gene matches: 13. The CDR3 nucleotides read TGCGCCAGCAGCTTGGACCGAATCCGACTAGCGGGGGGCAAAAGCACAGATACGCAGTATTTT. Translation gives CASSLDRIRLAGGKSTDTQYF.

This clonotype was counted at least ten times. The junction differs from germline at one of its ends, possibly a read error. The rearrangement joins TRBV7-2 to TRBJ2-1, with TRBD2 identical over 9 bases. Germline V gene data show CDR1 as SGHTA and CDR2 as FQGNSA. This CDR3 has 17 residues. This chain's CDR3 is CASSLGARGRAEGEQFF. CDR3 sequence (DNA): TGTGCCAGCAGTTTAGGGGCTCGCGGGAGGGCCGAAGGGGAGCAGTTCTTC.

This chain links TRBV12-3 or TRBV12-4 with TRBJ2-3, with D maybe TRBD1 (5 bases). This CDR3 comprises 14 residues. V shed 9 bases and J shed 2 bases, with 15 bases lying between them. The CDR3 spells CARTIRDITDTQYF. For the CDR3, the DNA is TGTGCCAGAACCATCAGGGATATCACAGATACGCAGTATTTT.

J is TRBJ2-1 and V is TRBV15; TRBD1 agrees at 7 bases. Germline V lookup: CDR1 LNHNV, CDR2 YYDKDF (reference sequence). The CDR3 spans 16 residues. The V and J ends lost 3 bases and 4 bases, in that order; junction bases with no gene match: 9. The CDR3: CATSRPGQTVYNEQFF. Here the CDR3 DNA reads TGTGCCACCAGCAGGCCGGGACAGACAGTATACAATGAGCAGTTCTTC.

The rearrangement uses TRBV6-5 and TRBJ1-1; D gene unclear. The CDR3 spans 16 residues. CDR1 is MNHEY and CDR2 is SVGAGI in the germline V gene. V shed 0 bases and J shed 1 base, with 12 bases lying between them. The CDR3 nucleotides are TGTGCCAGCAGTTACTCGAGCCAGAGAACGAACACTGAAGCTTTCTTT. Translated, it gives CASSYSSQRTNTEAFF.

This clonotype occurred many times. This chain uses TRBV6-5 with TRBJ2-7; D gene ambiguous. The CDR3 loop spans 14 amino acids. CDR1 is MNHEY, CDR2 SVGAGI, per germline. Trimming pared 6 bases from V and 9 bases from J, leaving 21 bases between. CDR3 loop: CASSSSVASKGQYF. The CDR3 DNA is TGTGCCAGCAGCTCCTCCGTTGCCTCCAAGGGGCAGTACTTC.

A few counts support this clonotype. A much larger clone is a single base away; this may be a read error. The gene calls are TRBV29-1 and TRBJ2-7; possible D gene TRBD1, 5 bases. The CDR3 has 14 amino acids. CDR1 SQVTM and CDR2 ANQGSEA come from the germline V gene. The CDR3 spells CSVTPQGRSYEQCF. The CDR3 nucleotides read TGCAGCGTCACCCCGCAGGGTAGGTCCTACGAGCAGTGCTTC.

This clonotype was counted between two and nine times. The gene calls are TRBV12-3 or TRBV12-4 and TRBJ1-1; possible D gene TRBD1, 5 bases. Trimming removed 5 bases from V and 4 bases from J, with 14 bases in between. CDR3 length: 14 amino acids. The CDR3 DNA is TGTGCCAGCAGTCTTATCAGGGTGGGCACTGAAGCTTTCTTT. It codes for CASSLIRVGTEAFF.

V gene TRBV12-3 or TRBV12-4 combines with J gene TRBJ2-3, with 12 nucleotides matching TRBD2. This CDR3 contains 15 residues. With V trimmed by 5 bases and J by 3 bases, 3 bases remained unmatched. Here the CDR3 reads CASSRTSGVTDTQYF. CDR3 nucleotide sequence: TGTGCCAGCAGTCGGACTAGCGGGGTAACAGATACGCAGTATTTT.

This clonotype has ten or more counts. The J gene is TRBJ2-7, the V gene TRBV15, with 13 bases that match TRBD2. V lost 1 base to trimming and J lost 8 bases; unmatched junction nucleotides: 2. The CDR3 spans 14 residues. Germline V gene lookup returns CDR1 LNHNV and CDR2 YYDKDF (reference sequence). The CDR3 region has the DNA TGTGCCACCAGCAGAGGGGGACTAGCGGGGAAGCAGTACTTC. This translates into CATSRGGLAGKQYF.

The V call is TRBV25-1, the J call TRBJ1-4; TRBD1 matches 7 bases. The V and J ends lost 0 bases and 7 bases, in that order; junction bases with no gene match: 2. Germline assignment: CDR1 MGHDK and CDR2 SYGVNS. This CDR3 spans 14 amino acids. The CDR3 reads CASSEYRQGEKLFF. The CDR3 coding sequence is TGTGCCAGCAGTGAATATCGACAGGGTGAAAAACTGTTTTTT.

The table lists this clonotype with a few counts. This chain links TRBV28 with TRBJ2-1; D remains unclear. The V gene's germline CDR1 is MDHEN and CDR2 SYDVKM. This CDR3 has 11 residues. Between the trimmed V and J ends, which lost 5 bases and 8 bases, there was a span of 7 bases. The CDR3 here is CASSTRYEQFF. CDR3 DNA: TGTGCCAGCAGTACTCGATATGAGCAGTTCTTC. Together with reference TRBV28 and TRBJ2-1, the CDR3 gives the full variable domain: DVKVTQSSRYLVKRTGEKVFLECVQDMDHENMFWYRQDPGLGLRLIYFSYDVKMKEKGDIPEGYSVSREKKERFSLILESASTNQTSMYLCASSTRYEQFFGPGTRLTVL.

The chain recombines TRBV28 with TRBJ1-1, with a weak D call TRBD1 (5 bases). Per germline, CDR1 MDHEN and CDR2 SYDVKM. The length of the CDR3 is 15 residues. Deletions cut 2 bases from V and 5 bases from J, with 15 bases between. The CDR3 DNA is TGTGCCAGCAGTTTAGACAGCCCGGGTTGGACTGAAGCTTTCTTT. Residues: CASSLDSPGWTEAFF.

A few counts support this clonotype. The CDR3 is CASSGRDRVAYEQYF. CDR3 in DNA: TGTGCCAGCAGCGGCCGGGACAGGGTCGCCTACGAGCAGTACTTC. The chain has TRBV3-1 and TRBJ2-7, with TRBD1 matching 9 bases. The V gene's germline CDR1 is LGHDT and CDR2 YNNKEL (reference sequence). V dropped 5 bases and J dropped 2; count of bases not matched to a gene: 7. The CDR3 length is 15 residues.

Many counts were recorded for this clonotype. In nucleotides, the CDR3 is TGCGCCAGCAGCTTGGTGGAAAGCTCCTACGAGCAGTACTTC. This sequence encodes CASSLVESSYEQYF. The chain joins TRBV5-1 to TRBJ2-7; D is uncertain. This CDR3 spans 14 amino acids. Germline V gives CDR1 SGHRS, CDR2 YFSETQ. The V gene lost 0 bases and the J gene lost 0 bases, with 7 bases spanning the gap. The full variable domain, its missing parts supplied by reference TRBV5-1 and TRBJ2-7, is KAGVTQTPRYLIKTRGQQVTLSCSPISGHRSVSWYQQTPGQGLQFLFEYFSETQRNKGNFPGRFSGRQFSNSRSEMNVSTLELGDSALYLCASSLVESSYEQYFGPGTRLTVT.

The rearrangement joins TRBV10-3 to TRBJ1-2; 7 bases are a match to TRBD1. The CDR3 has 15 amino acids. Germline V gene sequence: CDR1 ENHRY, CDR2 SYGVKD. V was clipped by 6 bases and J by 4 bases; unmatched bases: 11. The CDR3 here is CAIRNGTAKIYGYTF. DNA of the CDR3: TGTGCCATCAGGAACGGGACAGCGAAGATCTATGGCTACACCTTC.

This clonotype turned up a few times. The rearrangement links TRBV7-8 to TRBJ1-2, with D maybe TRBD1 (6 bases). The CDR3 is 14 residues long. Germline-derived CDR1 and CDR2 are SGHVS and FQNEAQ. The ends were cut back, 7 bases at V and 3 bases at J, with 15 bases in the middle. The CDR3 DNA is TGTGCCAGCACCTCTGGGGGGGCTTACTATGGCTACACCTTC. Its translation: CASTSGGAYYGYTF.

The gene calls are TRBV29-1 and TRBJ2-5; 12 positions match TRBD2. V lost 7 bases, J lost 5 bases, and 5 bases stayed unmatched. The CDR3 contains 13 residues. Germline V gene lookup returns CDR1 SQVTM and CDR2 ANQGSEA. The CDR3 DNA follows: TGCAGCGCACTAGCGGGGGGTCCGGAGACCCAGTACTTC. As protein: CSALAGGPETQYF.